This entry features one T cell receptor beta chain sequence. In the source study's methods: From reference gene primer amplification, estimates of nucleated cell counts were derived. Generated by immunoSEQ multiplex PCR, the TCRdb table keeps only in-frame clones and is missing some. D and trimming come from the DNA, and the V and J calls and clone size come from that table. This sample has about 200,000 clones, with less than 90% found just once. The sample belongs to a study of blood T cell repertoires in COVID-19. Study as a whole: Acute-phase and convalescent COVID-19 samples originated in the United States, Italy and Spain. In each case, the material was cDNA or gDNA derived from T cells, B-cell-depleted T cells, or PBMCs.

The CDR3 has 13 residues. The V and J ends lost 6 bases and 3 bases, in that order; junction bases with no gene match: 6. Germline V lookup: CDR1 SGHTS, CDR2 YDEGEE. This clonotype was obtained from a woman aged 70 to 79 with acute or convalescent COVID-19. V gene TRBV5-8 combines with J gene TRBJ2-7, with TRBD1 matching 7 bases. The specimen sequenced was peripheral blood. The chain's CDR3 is CASTSDRNYEQYF. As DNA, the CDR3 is TGTGCCAGCACTTCGGACAGGAACTACGAGCAGTACTTC.